The subject of this entry is one T cell receptor (beta chain). Naive CD4+ cells were CD45RA-selected; the remaining cells were memory. The CDR3 totals 15 residues. The ends were cut back, 2 bases at V and 0 bases at J, with 11 bases in the middle. Sequenced by immunoSEQ multiplex PCR; TCRdb stores in-frame clones only, minus some. The table has over 850,000 clones, approximately 78% seen once. The data stem from a study of shared clonotypes between healthy human individuals. Study information: The study drew on a couple of women and three men aged 18 to 49 as donors. The study used three CD4 naive, three CD4 memory, two CD8 naive and one CD8 memory plate per donor.

The rearrangement links TRBV23-1 to TRBJ2-7; D is uncertain. TRBV23-1 is reported as an ORF; its role is uncertain. The sample consisted of memory CD4+ T cells from PBMCs. Described subset: CD45RA-negative fraction. This receptor was obtained from a man between 18 and 35 years old in good health. Some clones in this sample may be carry-over from other donors' samples. The CDR3 DNA follows: TGCGCCAGCAGTCAAGGGCAACAGAGCTCCTACGAGCAGTACTTC. It is translated as CASSQGQQSSYEQYF.